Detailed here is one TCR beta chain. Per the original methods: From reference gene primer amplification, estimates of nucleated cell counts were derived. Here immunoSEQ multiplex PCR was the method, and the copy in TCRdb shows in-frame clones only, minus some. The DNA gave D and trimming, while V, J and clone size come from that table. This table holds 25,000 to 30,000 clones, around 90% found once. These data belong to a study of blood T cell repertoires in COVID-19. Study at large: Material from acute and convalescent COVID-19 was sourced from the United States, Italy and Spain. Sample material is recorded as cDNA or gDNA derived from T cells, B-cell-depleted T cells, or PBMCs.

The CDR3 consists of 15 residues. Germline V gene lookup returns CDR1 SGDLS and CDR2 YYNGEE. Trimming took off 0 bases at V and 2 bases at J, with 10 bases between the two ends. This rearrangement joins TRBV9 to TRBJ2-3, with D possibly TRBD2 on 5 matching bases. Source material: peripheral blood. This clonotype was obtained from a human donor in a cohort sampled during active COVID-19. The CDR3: CASSVAAGHTDTQYF. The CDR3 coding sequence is TGTGCCAGCAGCGTAGCGGCGGGCCACACAGATACGCAGTATTTT. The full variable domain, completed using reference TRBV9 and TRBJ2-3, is DSGVTQTPKHLITATGQRVTLRCSPRSGDLSVYWYQQSLDQGLQFLIQYYNGEERAKGNILERFSAQQFPDLHSELNLSSLELGDSALYFCASSVAAGHTDTQYFGPGTRLTVL.